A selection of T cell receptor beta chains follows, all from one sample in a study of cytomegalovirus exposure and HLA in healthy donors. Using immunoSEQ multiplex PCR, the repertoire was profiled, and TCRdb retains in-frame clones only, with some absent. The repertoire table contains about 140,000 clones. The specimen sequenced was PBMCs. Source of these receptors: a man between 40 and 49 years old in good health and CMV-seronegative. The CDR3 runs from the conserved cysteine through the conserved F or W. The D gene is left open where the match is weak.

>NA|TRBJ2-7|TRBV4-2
TGTGCCAGCAGCCAAGATCGAGGCCGCTACGAGCAGTACTTC
CASSQDRGRYEQYF
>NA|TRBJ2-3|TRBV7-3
TGTGCCAGCAGCCCAACTATCGCCCTTAGCGCAGATACGCAGTATTTT
CASSPTIALSADTQYF
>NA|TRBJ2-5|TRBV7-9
TGTGCCAGCAGCCAGAGAGGTGATAGAGAACAAGAGACCCAGTACTTC
CASSQRGDREQETQYF
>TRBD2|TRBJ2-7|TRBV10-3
TGTGCCATCAGTGATTGGGTAGCGGGGGGAGGCGAGCAGTACTTC
CAISDWVAGGGEQYF
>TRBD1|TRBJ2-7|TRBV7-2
TGTGCCAGCAGCGAGGGACAGGGAAACCTTTTCTCCTACGAGCAGTACTTC
CASSEGQGNLFSYEQYF
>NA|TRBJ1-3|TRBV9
TGTGCCAGCAGCGGAGTCGGGAACTCTGGAAACACCATATATTTT
CASSGVGNSGNTIYF
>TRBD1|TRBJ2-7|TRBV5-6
TGTGCCAGCAGCCCGGACAGGGGAAGGAGCTCCTACGAGCAGTACTTC
CASSPDRGRSSYEQYF
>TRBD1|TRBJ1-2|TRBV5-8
TGTGCCAGCAGCTTGGAAGGGGGCCGCTACTATGGCTACACCTTC
CASSLEGGRYYGYTF
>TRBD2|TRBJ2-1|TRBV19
TGTGCCAGTAGTATAAGTGGGAGCGGGGGGGCTGATGAGCAGTTCTTC
CASSISGSGGADEQFF
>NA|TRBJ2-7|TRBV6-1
TGTGCCAGCAGTTTATGGGCACTTACCTACGAGCAGTACTTC
CASSLWALTYEQYF
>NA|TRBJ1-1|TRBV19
TGTGCCAGTAGTTGGGGGGGGACCGGGGTGACGAACACTGAAGCTTTCTTT
CASSWGGTGVTNTEAFF
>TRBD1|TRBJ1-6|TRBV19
TGTGCCAGTAGTAAGGACAGGGGGCGGACACCCCTCCACTTT
CASSKDRGRTPLHF
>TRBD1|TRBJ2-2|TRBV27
TGTGCCAGCAGTCCGCGGGACAGGGTGAACACCGGGGAGCTGTTTTTT
CASSPRDRVNTGELFF
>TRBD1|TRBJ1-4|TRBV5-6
TGTGCCAGCAGCGGTAACAGGGGGCGGAGTGAAAAACTGTTTTTT
CASSGNRGRSEKLFF
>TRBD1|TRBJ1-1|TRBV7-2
TGTGCCAGCAGCCGCACAGGGGGCGAGAACACTGAAGCTTTCTTT
CASSRTGGENTEAFF
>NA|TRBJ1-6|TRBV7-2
TGTGCCAGCAGCCCCCACGGGTCAGTCTGGAATTCACCCCTCCACTTT
CASSPHGSVWNSPLHF
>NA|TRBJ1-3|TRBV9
TGTGCCAGCAGCTATTCCAGCTCTGGAAACACCATATATTTT
CASSYSSSGNTIYF
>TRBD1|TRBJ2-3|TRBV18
TGTGCCAGCTCACCACCGGGGACAGGGGGCTCGGATACGCAGTATTTT
CASSPPGTGGSDTQYF
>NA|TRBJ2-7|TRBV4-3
TGCGCCAGCAGCCAAGACCCACAGGGTTCCTACGAGCAGTACTTC
CASSQDPQGSYEQYF
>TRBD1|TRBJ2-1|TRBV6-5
TGTGCCAGCACTTCCGGGACAGTGGGATACAATGAGCAGTTCTTC
CASTSGTVGYNEQFF
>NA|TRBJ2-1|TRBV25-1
TGTGCCAGTCTACCGACAGGTTTCTACAATGAGCAGTTCTTC
CASLPTGFYNEQFF
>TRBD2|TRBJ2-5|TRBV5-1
TGCGCCAGCAGCTGGGGTCAGGGAGGGGAGACCCAGTACTTC
CASSWGQGGETQYF
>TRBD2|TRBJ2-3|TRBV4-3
TGCGCCAGCAGCCCGGGACTAGCGGTAGATACGCAGTATTTT
CASSPGLAVDTQYF
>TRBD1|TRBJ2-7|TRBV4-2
TGTGCCAGCAGCCAGACAGGGTCCCCGAGAGACGAGCAGTACTTC
CASSQTGSPRDEQYF